This paragraph covers one T cell receptor (beta chain) sequence. This CDR3 has 16 amino acids. The V gene lost 0 bases and the J gene lost 0 bases, with 8 bases spanning the gap. Per the germline V gene, CDR1 is KGHSH and CDR2 is LQKENI. These data come from a study of shared clonotypes between healthy human individuals. This table comes from immunoSEQ multiplex PCR, and its TCRdb copy is limited to in-frame clones, with some not included. In the table there are 2 million to 2.5 million clones, roughly 95% of which are singletons. This receptor was obtained from a man younger than 35 in good health. The sequencing sample was made of naive CD4+ T cells sorted from blood. The subset: CD45RA+ positively selected. This chain uses TRBV18 with TRBJ2-2, with no clear D. For the CDR3, the DNA is TGTGCCAGCTCACCACCTAACGGGCCGAACACCGGGGAGCTGTTTTTT. It encodes CASSPPNGPNTGELFF.